This T cell receptor (beta chain) was recovered during a study of shared clonotypes between healthy human individuals. V shed 2 bases and J shed 5 bases, with 9 bases lying between them. The CDR3 length is 14 residues. Germline V gene sequence: CDR1 MGHDK, CDR2 SYGVNS. Study-level findings and limits: Among donors, clonotype sharing was expected to be affected by sequencing depth.

Points on this clone: Its antigen is currently unknown. Other DNA sequences in this specimen translate into the identical CDR3.

Assay used: immunoSEQ multiplex PCR; TCRdb lists only in-frame clones, some missing. The data show around 1 million clones, approximately 80% seen once. The chain employs TRBV25-1 and TRBJ1-4, with D possibly being TRBD1 (6 bases). This clonotype was sampled from a man aged 18 to 30 in good health. What was sequenced was memory CD4+ T cells sorted from blood. As to subset: CD45RA-negative fraction. In DNA form, the CDR3 reads TGTGCCAGCAGTGAAATAGGGGGGAATGAAAAACTGTTTTTT. Its translation: CASSEIGGNEKLFF.